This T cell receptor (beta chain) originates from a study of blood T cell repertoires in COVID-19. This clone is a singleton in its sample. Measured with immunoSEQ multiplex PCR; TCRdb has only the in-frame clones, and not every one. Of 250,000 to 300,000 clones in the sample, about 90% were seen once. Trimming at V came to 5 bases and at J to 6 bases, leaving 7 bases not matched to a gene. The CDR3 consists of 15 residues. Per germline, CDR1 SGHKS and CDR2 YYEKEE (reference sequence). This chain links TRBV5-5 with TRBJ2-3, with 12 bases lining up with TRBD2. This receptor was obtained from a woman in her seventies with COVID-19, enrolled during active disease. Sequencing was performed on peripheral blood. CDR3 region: CASREGLAGFDTQYF. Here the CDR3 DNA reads TGTGCCAGCAGAGAAGGACTAGCGGGATTTGATACGCAGTATTTT.